The 2 T cell receptor beta chains presented below share a single source sample, sequenced in a study of neoadjuvant nivolumab and ipilimumab in lung cancer. Method: immunoSEQ multiplex PCR; TCRdb's copy keeps in-frame clones and lacks some. The sample has 24,000 or so clones, 65% to 85% seen once. Sample: peripheral blood, taken before neoadjuvant nivolumab, alone or with ipilimumab. The receptors come from an adult with non-small cell lung cancer.

This clone was detected once. This sequence joins TRBV5-1 and TRBJ1-2, with D hard to call. Germline loops: CDR1 SGHRS, CDR2 YFSETQ. The germline V and J ends were trimmed by 4 bases and 1 base, with 8 bases remaining between them. The CDR3 covers 13 residues. The CDR3 protein is CASSPRGNYGYTF. The DNA for the CDR3 is TGCGCCAGCAGCCCTCGTGGTAACTATGGCTACACCTTC.

The chain employs TRBV6-5 and TRBJ2-6; TRBD2 might be the D (5 bases). Germline V gives CDR1 MNHEY, CDR2 SVGAGI. V was cut by 6 bases and J by 3 bases, with 9 bases left in between. The CDR3 loop spans 14 amino acids. The CDR3 reads CASRLDFGANVLTF. The CDR3 DNA follows: TGTGCCAGCAGGTTGGACTTTGGGGCCAACGTCCTGACTTTC.